This T cell receptor beta chain appears in the sequencing data of a study of a mutant IDH1 vaccine in newly diagnosed glioma. With 6 bases removed from V and 1 base from J, the gap between germline ends came to 12 bases. The CDR3 has 14 amino acids. CDR1 SNHLY and CDR2 FYNNEI come from the germline V gene. The protocol was immunoSEQ multiplex PCR, while the TCRdb copy is restricted to in-frame clones and leaves out a portion. This table holds 60,000 or so clones, less than 90% found once. Noted time point: week 35, safety follow-up. In the vaccine, a single dose held 300 ug of the mutant IDH1 20-mer peptide, along with topical imiquimod. Patients received eight vaccinations in weeks 1, 3, 5, 7, 11, 15, 19, 23. As concerns this clone: The target antigen is unknown.

The genes are TRBV2 and TRBJ1-1; a weak D match, TRBD1 (5 bases). Source: PBMCs, taken from a glioma patient whose treatment included an IDH1 peptide vaccine. The TCR originated in a man aged 25 to 40 with glioma. The CDR3 DNA reads as TGTGCCAGCAGGCCTTTGACAGAGAACACTGAAGCTTTCTTT. It specifies CASRPLTENTEAFF.